This T cell receptor (beta chain) was captured in a study of OX40 agonist ivuxolimab in advanced cancers. Germline V gene sequence: CDR1 SNHLY, CDR2 FYNNEI. Trimming removed 7 bases at V and 7 bases at J, with 17 bases between. The CDR3 is made up of 14 amino acids. General study findings and limits: Nonresponders included some who also had low normalized T-cell clonal expansion.

Generated by immunoSEQ multiplex PCR, the TCRdb table keeps only in-frame clones and is missing some. The sample has about 82,000 clones, 75% to 90% seen once. About this clone: What it binds is unknown.

The genes are TRBV2 and TRBJ2-1; a possible D gene is TRBD2 (5 bases). The material was CD4+ or CD8+ T cells sorted from blood, obtained in a trial of the OX40 agonist ivuxolimab. This TCR came from an adult with an advanced solid tumor such as melanoma, head and neck, liver or kidney cancer. The CDR3 sequence: CASKPRLSSNEQFF. The CDR3 DNA follows: TGTGCCAGCAAGCCGCGACTAAGCTCAAATGAGCAGTTCTTC.